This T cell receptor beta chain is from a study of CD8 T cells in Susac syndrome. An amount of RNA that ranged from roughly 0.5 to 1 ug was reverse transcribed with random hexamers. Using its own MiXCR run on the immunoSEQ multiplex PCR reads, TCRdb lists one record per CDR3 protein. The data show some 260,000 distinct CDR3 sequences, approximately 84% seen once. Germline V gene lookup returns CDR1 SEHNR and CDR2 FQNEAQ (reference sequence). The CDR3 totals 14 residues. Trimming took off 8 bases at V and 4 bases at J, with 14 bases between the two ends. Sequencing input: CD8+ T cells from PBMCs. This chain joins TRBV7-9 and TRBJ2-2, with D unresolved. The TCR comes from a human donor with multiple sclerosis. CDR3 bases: TGTGCCAGCCCCTCTGCGAGGCCCACCGGGGAGCTGTTTTTT. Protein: CASPSARPTGELFF.